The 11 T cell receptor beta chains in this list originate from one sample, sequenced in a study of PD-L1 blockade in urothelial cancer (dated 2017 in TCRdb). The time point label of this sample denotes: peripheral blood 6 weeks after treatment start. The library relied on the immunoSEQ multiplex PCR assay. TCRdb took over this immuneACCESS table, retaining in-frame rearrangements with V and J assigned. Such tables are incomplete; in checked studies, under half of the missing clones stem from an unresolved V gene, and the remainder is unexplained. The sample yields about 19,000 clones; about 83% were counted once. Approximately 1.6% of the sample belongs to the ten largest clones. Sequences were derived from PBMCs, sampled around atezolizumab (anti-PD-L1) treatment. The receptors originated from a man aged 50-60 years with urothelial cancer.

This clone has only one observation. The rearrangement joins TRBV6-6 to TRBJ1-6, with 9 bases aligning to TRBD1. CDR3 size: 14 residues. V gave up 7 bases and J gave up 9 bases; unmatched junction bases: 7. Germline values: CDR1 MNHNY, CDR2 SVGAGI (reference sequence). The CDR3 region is CASNPGTGISPLHF. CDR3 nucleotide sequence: TGTGCCAGCAACCCCGGGACAGGGATTTCACCCCTCCACTTT.

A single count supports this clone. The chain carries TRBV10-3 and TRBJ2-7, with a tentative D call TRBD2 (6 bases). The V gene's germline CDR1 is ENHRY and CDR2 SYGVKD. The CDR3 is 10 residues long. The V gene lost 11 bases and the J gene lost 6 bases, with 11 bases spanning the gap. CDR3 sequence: CAVGSTEQYF. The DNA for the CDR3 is TGTGCCGTCGGGAGCACCGAGCAGTACTTC.

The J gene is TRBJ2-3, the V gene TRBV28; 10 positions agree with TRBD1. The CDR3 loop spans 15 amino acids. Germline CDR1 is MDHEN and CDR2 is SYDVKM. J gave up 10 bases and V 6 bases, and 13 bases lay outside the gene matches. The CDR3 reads CASRTGQGVLLAQYF. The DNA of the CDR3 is TGTGCCAGCAGGACAGGACAGGGGGTGCTCCTGGCGCAGTATTTT.

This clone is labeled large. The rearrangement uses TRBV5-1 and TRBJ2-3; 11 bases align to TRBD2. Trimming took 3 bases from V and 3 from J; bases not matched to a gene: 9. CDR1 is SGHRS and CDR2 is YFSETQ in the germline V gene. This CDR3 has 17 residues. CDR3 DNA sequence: TGCGCCAGCAGCTCCCCCTTTAGCGGGGGGGCGACAGATACGCAGTATTTT. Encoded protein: CASSSPFSGGATDTQYF.

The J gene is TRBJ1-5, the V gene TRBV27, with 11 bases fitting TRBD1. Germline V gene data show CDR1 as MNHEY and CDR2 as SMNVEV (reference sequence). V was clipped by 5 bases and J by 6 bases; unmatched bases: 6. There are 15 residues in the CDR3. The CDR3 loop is CASSPRGTGGQPQHF. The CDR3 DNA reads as TGTGCCAGCAGTCCTAGAGGGACAGGGGGTCAGCCCCAGCATTTT.

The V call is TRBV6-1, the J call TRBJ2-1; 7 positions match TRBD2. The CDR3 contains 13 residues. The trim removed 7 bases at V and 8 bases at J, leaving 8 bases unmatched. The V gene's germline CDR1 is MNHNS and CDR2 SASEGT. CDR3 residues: CASMSTSRHEQFF. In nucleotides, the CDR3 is TGTGCCAGCATGTCGACTAGCAGGCATGAGCAGTTCTTC.

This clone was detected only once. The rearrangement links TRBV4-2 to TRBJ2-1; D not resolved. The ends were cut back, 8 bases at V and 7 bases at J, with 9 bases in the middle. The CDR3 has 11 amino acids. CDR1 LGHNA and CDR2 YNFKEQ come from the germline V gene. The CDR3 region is CASARSNEQFF. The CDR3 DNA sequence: TGTGCCAGCGCCCGGTCGAATGAGCAGTTCTTC.

CDR3 amino acids: CASSLVADLVQYV. The CDR3, as DNA: TGTGCCAGCAGCTTGGTGGCAGATCTGGTGCAGTACGTC. This chain connects TRBV5-5 to TRBJ2-7; D is ambiguous. Germline-derived CDR1 and CDR2 are SGHKS and YYEKEE (reference sequence). The CDR3 runs to 13 residues. Between the trimmed V and J ends, which lost 0 bases and 9 bases, there was a span of 13 bases.

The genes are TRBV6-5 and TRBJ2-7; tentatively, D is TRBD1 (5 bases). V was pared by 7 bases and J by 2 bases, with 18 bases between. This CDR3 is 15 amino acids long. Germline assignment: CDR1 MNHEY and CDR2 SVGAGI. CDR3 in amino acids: CASKSRLGETYEQYF. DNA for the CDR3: TGTGCCAGCAAATCCAGGCTAGGGGAAACCTACGAGCAGTACTTC.

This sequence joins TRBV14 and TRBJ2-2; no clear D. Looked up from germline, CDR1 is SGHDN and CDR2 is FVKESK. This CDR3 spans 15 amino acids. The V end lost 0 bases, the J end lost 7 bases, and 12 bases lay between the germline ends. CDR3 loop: CASSQDPFGGGELFF. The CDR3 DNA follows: TGTGCCAGCAGCCAAGATCCATTCGGCGGCGGGGAGCTGTTTTTT.

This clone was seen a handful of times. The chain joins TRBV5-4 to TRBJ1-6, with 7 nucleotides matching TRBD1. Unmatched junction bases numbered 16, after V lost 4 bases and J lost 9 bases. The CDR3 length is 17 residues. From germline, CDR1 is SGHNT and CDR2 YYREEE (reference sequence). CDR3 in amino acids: CASSDPRTGPTRSPLHF. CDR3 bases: TGTGCCAGCAGCGACCCACGGACAGGCCCGACTCGTTCACCCCTCCACTTT. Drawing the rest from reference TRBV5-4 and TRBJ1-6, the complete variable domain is ETGVTQSPTHLIKTRGQQVTLRCSSQSGHNTVSWYQQALGQGPQFIFQYYREEENGRGNFPPRFSGLQFPNYSSELNVNALELDDSALYLCASSDPRTGPTRSPLHFGNGTRLTVT.